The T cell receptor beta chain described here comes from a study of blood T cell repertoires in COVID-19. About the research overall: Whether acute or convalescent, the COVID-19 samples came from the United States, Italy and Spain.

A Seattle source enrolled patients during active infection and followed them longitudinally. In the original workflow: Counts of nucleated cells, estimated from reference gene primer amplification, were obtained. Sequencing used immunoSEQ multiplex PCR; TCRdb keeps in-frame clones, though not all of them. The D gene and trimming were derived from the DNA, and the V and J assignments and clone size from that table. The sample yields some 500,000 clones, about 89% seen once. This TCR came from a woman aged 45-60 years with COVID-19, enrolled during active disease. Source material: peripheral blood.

CDR3 nucleotide sequence: TGTGCCACCAGCAGTAGACCGGGACACTCCCCCTACGAGCAGTACTTC. It specifies CATSSRPGHSPYEQYF. V usage is TRBV15 and J usage is TRBJ2-7; perhaps TRBD1 as D (6 bases). The germline V gene has CDR1 LNHNV and CDR2 YYDKDF (reference sequence). Trimming took off 3 bases at V and 2 bases at J, with 17 bases between the two ends. The CDR3 has 16 residues.